Presented here are 31 T cell receptor beta chains from one specimen sequenced in a study of T-cell memory formation after mild COVID-19. TCRdb re-called the 5' RACE reads through MiXCR, storing one row per CDR3 protein. The profile covers approximately 300,000 distinct CDR3 sequences, with approximately 16% appearing a single time and about a fifth taken by the ten largest. Sequenced material: PBMCs or a T cell subset sorted from them (not recorded which). Source of these receptors: a man younger than 35 who had mild COVID-19 (a few samples of this study predate the infection). Cell type and time point are not known.

This clonotype was found many times. The CDR3 bases are TGTGCCAGCAGTTTCCCAGGCCAGCCCCAGCATTTT. Translating it yields CASSFPGQPQHF. The chain couples TRBV27 to TRBJ1-5; D not resolved. The length of the CDR3 is 12 residues. Germline V gene lookup returns CDR1 MNHEY and CDR2 SMNVEV (reference sequence). Deletions cut 3 bases from V and 7 bases from J, with 7 bases between.

A remark on this clonotype: Being one base from a much bigger clone, this may be a read error. CDR3 region: CASSSDGFQPQRF. In DNA form, the CDR3 reads TGTGCCAGCAGCTCCGACGGGTTTCAGCCCCAGCGTTTT. This chain joins TRBV11-2 and TRBJ1-5; D remains ambiguous. The germline V gene has CDR1 SGHAT and CDR2 FQNNGV. This CDR3 has 13 amino acids.

The sample holds a few counts of this clonotype. The chain joins TRBV5-6 to TRBJ2-5, with D maybe TRBD2 (5 bases). Trimming cost V 0 bases and J 1 base, with 13 bases left between them. Looked up from germline, CDR1 is SGHDT and CDR2 is YYEEEE. This CDR3 has 16 residues. In nucleotides, the CDR3 is TGTGCCAGCAGCTTGGACTCGAGGAGGATCCAAGAGACCCAGTACTTC. Translating gives CASSLDSRRIQETQYF.

This clonotype was seen more than once but under ten times. This CDR3 reads CASSSVNTGELFF. CDR3 nucleotides: TGTGCCAGCAGCTCCGTAAACACCGGGGAGCTGTTTTTT. V usage is TRBV7-2 and J usage is TRBJ2-2, with D uncertain. This CDR3 spans 13 amino acids. With 4 bases removed from V and 2 bases from J, the gap between germline ends came to 5 bases. Germline CDR1 reads SGHTA; CDR2 reads FQGNSA. The entire variable domain, with the rest obtained from reference TRBV7-2 and TRBJ2-2, is as follows: GAGVSQSPSNKVTEKGKDVELRCDPISGHTALYWYRQSLGQGLEFLIYFQGNSAPDKSGLPSDRFSAERTGGSVSTLTIQRTQQEDSAVYLCASSSVNTGELFFGEGSRLTVL.

The table lists this clonotype with many counts. The V call is TRBV2, the J call TRBJ2-3, with TRBD2 matching over 7 bases. Trimming removed 7 bases from V and 0 bases from J; junction bases left unmatched: 1. CDR3 size: 13 residues. Germline V gene lookup returns CDR1 SNHLY and CDR2 FYNNEI. The CDR3 loop reads CASKRGSTDTQYF. CDR3 in DNA: TGTGCCAGCAAGCGGGGTAGCACAGATACGCAGTATTTT.

The chain carries TRBV12-3 or TRBV12-4 and TRBJ1-5; D perhaps matches TRBD1 (5 bases). The V gene lost 2 bases and the J gene lost 2 bases, with 7 bases spanning the gap. This CDR3 is built from 14 residues. The CDR3 DNA sequence: TGTGCCAGCAGTTTAATAGGGGGCAATCAGCCCCAGCATTTT. This gives the protein CASSLIGGNQPQHF.

V is TRBV7-8 and J is TRBJ2-3, with 11 positions matching TRBD2. This CDR3 has 17 amino acids. Losses at the gene ends were 4 bases for V and 2 bases for J; bases not matched to a gene: 8. In germline, CDR1 is SGHVS, CDR2 FQNEAQ. The CDR3 coding sequence is TGTGCCAGCAGCTATAGGACTAGCGGGCCTCTCACAGATACGCAGTATTTT. Its protein product is CASSYRTSGPLTDTQYF. Combining the CDR3 with reference TRBV7-8 and TRBJ2-3 gives the whole variable domain GAGVSQSPRYKVAKRGQDVALRCDPISGHVSLFWYQQALGQGPEFLTYFQNEAQLDKSGLPSDRFFAERPEGSVSTLKIQRTQQEDSAVYLCASSYRTSGPLTDTQYFGPGTRLTVL.

The table lists this clonotype with a few counts. CDR3 in DNA: TGTGCCACCAGCCTCTCGGGGGGCCCCTCTTACGAGCAGTACTTC. Protein sequence: CATSLSGGPSYEQYF. The rearrangement joins TRBV15 to TRBJ2-7; perhaps TRBD2 as D (7 bases). V gave up 5 bases and J gave up 4 bases, with 18 bases separating them. From germline, CDR1 is LNHNV and CDR2 YYDKDF (reference sequence). The CDR3 runs to 15 residues.

The chain carries TRBV4-2 and TRBJ2-4; no clear D gene. This CDR3 spans 13 amino acids. Deletions cut 0 bases from V and 8 bases from J, with 8 bases between. Germline V gene data show CDR1 as LGHNA and CDR2 as YNFKEQ. The CDR3 loop reads CASSQDWQDIQYF. CDR3 coding DNA: TGTGCCAGCAGCCAAGATTGGCAGGACATTCAGTACTTC.

This clonotype has just a few counts. The V and J genes are TRBV5-1 and TRBJ2-7; the D is unclear. The CDR3 is made up of 15 amino acids. V was cut by 0 bases and J by 0 bases, with 10 bases left in between. The V gene's germline CDR1 is SGHRS and CDR2 YFSETQ. CDR3 bases: TGCGCCAGCAGCTTGGCCGTCGGGCTCTCCTACGAGCAGTACTTC. It codes for CASSLAVGLSYEQYF.

The V and J genes are TRBV20-1 and TRBJ2-3; D ambiguous. CDR3 length: 12 amino acids. The germline CDR1 and CDR2 sequences are DFQATT and SNEGSKA (reference sequence). The V and J ends lost 6 bases and 6 bases respectively, with 13 bases between them. The CDR3 DNA sequence: TGCAGTGCAGCTATCCGAACGGATACGCAGTATTTT. Its translation: CSAAIRTDTQYF.

The gene calls are TRBV18 and TRBJ1-2, with D tentatively TRBD1 (5 bases). The CDR3 has 14 residues. V shed 0 bases and J shed 7 bases, with 12 bases lying between them. Germline loops: CDR1 KGHSH, CDR2 LQKENI. The CDR3 protein is CASSPPWGFSGYTF. The CDR3 DNA reads TGTGCCAGCTCACCACCTTGGGGCTTCTCTGGCTACACCTTC.

This chain connects TRBV4-1 to TRBJ1-6, with D possibly TRBD1 on 6 matching bases. Germline loops: CDR1 MGHRA, CDR2 YSYEKL. The CDR3 runs to 16 residues. Trimming removed 0 bases at V and 8 bases at J, with 14 bases between. The CDR3 DNA sequence: TGCGCCAGCAGCCAAGAGTGGGCAGGGGCGGATTCACCCCTCCACTTT. It codes for CASSQEWAGADSPLHF.

A few counts support this clonotype. CDR3 loop: CASSSGTEGGEQYF. The CDR3 coding sequence is TGCGCCAGCAGCTCGGGGACTGAGGGAGGCGAGCAGTACTTC. V usage is TRBV5-1 and J usage is TRBJ2-7, with D maybe TRBD2 (6 bases). This CDR3 has 14 amino acids. Per the germline V gene, CDR1 is SGHRS and CDR2 is YFSETQ. The V and J ends lost 3 bases and 6 bases respectively, with 16 bases between them.

The chain is built from TRBV5-8 and TRBJ1-2, with D maybe TRBD1 (5 bases). Germline V gene sequence: CDR1 SGHTS, CDR2 YDEGEE. V gave up 2 bases and J gave up 1 base, with 12 bases separating them. This CDR3 contains 15 residues. CDR3 loop: CASSFYGRGNYGYTF. Written as DNA, the CDR3 is TGTGCCAGCAGCTTCTACGGTAGGGGTAACTATGGCTACACCTTC.

The table lists this clonotype with a few counts. The genes are TRBV7-6 and TRBJ2-6; 7 bases map to TRBD1. Per germline, CDR1 SGHVS and CDR2 FNYEAQ. This CDR3 contains 15 residues. J lost 3 bases, V lost 3 bases, and 2 bases had no gene match. The CDR3 here is CASSFTGDGANVLTF. CDR3 DNA: TGTGCCAGCAGCTTCACAGGGGATGGGGCCAACGTCCTGACTTTC.

This clonotype was counted between two and nine times. This chain links TRBV5-1 with TRBJ1-6; unclear D gene. The germline CDR1 and CDR2 sequences are SGHRS and YFSETQ. V gave up 0 bases and J gave up 7 bases, with 8 bases separating them. The CDR3 totals 14 residues. CDR3 bases: TGCGCCAGCAGCTTGGGGGAGGTCAATTCACCCCTCCACTTT. This codes for CASSLGEVNSPLHF.

This clonotype has a handful of counts. The chain employs TRBV24-1 and TRBJ2-2, with 7 bases fitting TRBD2. There are 17 residues in the CDR3. V gave up 1 base and J gave up 4 bases; unmatched junction bases: 8. In germline, CDR1 is KGHDR, CDR2 SFDVKD. The CDR3 protein is CATSDFGAGEGTGELFF. CDR3 nucleotides: TGTGCCACCAGTGATTTCGGTGCGGGGGAGGGCACCGGGGAGCTGTTTTTT.

The rearrangement links TRBV29-1 to TRBJ1-2, with D unclear. The CDR3 is 16 residues long. The V gene lost 7 bases and the J gene lost 0 bases, with 21 bases spanning the gap. Germline CDR1 SQVTM, CDR2 ANQGSEA. The CDR3: CSARTEEPLANYGYTF. CDR3 DNA sequence: TGCAGCGCGAGGACCGAGGAACCTCTCGCTAACTATGGCTACACCTTC.

In this sample, this clonotype turned up many times. An end of the junction differs from the germline gene, which may be a read error. The chain joins TRBV2 to TRBJ1-2, with 7 bases aligning to TRBD1. CDR3 length: 12 residues. The germline V gene encodes CDR1 SNHLY and CDR2 FYNNEI. For the CDR3, the DNA is TGTGCCAGCAGGCTCCCGGGACAGCTACTATCCTTC. It yields the protein CASRLPGQLLSF.

CDR3 DNA sequence: TGTGCCACCAGCAGAGAGGGGACAGCAACTAATGAAAAACTGTTTTTT. Translated, it gives CATSREGTATNEKLFF. The J gene is TRBJ1-4, the V gene TRBV15; 7 nucleotides align to TRBD1. The CDR3 is made up of 16 amino acids. Germline V gene sequence: CDR1 LNHNV, CDR2 YYDKDF (reference sequence). Trimming removed 0 bases from V and 0 bases from J; junction bases left unmatched: 1.

In its sample, this clonotype was seen a few times. This rearrangement joins TRBV6-5 to TRBJ1-5; 8 nucleotides match TRBD1. CDR1 is MNHEY and CDR2 is SVGAGI in the germline V gene. Trimming removed 8 bases from V and 5 bases from J; junction bases left unmatched: 14. CDR3 length equals 16 residues. The CDR3 nucleotides read TGTGCCAGCTCCGACTCGAGGGACAGGACCTATCAGCCCCAGCATTTT. It codes for CASSDSRDRTYQPQHF.

The chain has TRBV18 and TRBJ2-5, with no clear D. Germline V gene sequence: CDR1 KGHSH, CDR2 LQKENI. Trimming removed 3 bases from V and 4 bases from J, with 12 bases in between. The CDR3 covers 14 residues. The CDR3 nucleotides are TGTGCCAGCTCACCCTCACTACCCCCAGAGACCCAGTACTTC. It encodes CASSPSLPPETQYF.

The V gene is TRBV24-1, the J gene TRBJ2-7; TRBD1 matches 10 bases. The CDR3 totals 13 residues. The junction had 2 bases not matched to a gene; V was cut back by 5 bases and J by 5 bases. The germline CDR1 and CDR2 sequences are KGHDR and SFDVKD. The CDR3 nucleotides read TGTGCCACCAGTGGGGGGACAGGGGACGAGCAGTACTTC. This codes for CATSGGTGDEQYF.

The V gene is TRBV20-1, the J gene TRBJ1-1, with 12 bases aligning to TRBD1. Germline V gene lookup returns CDR1 DFQATT and CDR2 SNEGSKA (reference sequence). The CDR3 contains 17 residues. Trimming cost V 3 bases and J 0 bases; bases outside gene matches: 8. The CDR3 DNA follows: TGCAGTGCTAGGGCGATGGGACAGGGGGCTATGAACACTGAAGCTTTCTTT. Its protein product is CSARAMGQGAMNTEAFF.

This clonotype has a handful of counts. The J gene is TRBJ1-1, the V gene TRBV4-3; possible D gene TRBD1, 5 bases. With 0 bases removed from V and 0 bases from J, the gap between germline ends came to 11 bases. Looked up from germline, CDR1 is LGHNA and CDR2 is YSLEER. The CDR3 spans 16 residues. CDR3 region: CASSQDPRGMNTEAFF. The CDR3 DNA reads as TGCGCCAGCAGCCAAGATCCAAGGGGCATGAACACTGAAGCTTTCTTT.

This clonotype was detected a few times. The germline gene is not matched at one end of the junction; a read error may be the cause. The rearrangement joins TRBV20-1 to TRBJ2-3; the D gene could be TRBD1 or TRBD2 (5 bases each). The CDR3 spans 12 residues. CDR1 is DFQATT, CDR2 SNEGSKA, per germline (reference sequence). In DNA, the CDR3 is TGCAGTACTAGTAGGGGTGAAGATACGCAGTATTTT. This encodes CSTSRGEDTQYF.

This clonotype was detected only a few times. The chain is built from TRBV20-1 and TRBJ1-6; no definite D call. Looked up from germline, CDR1 is DFQATT and CDR2 is SNEGSKA (reference sequence). V was cut by 6 bases and J by 6 bases, with 15 bases left in between. The CDR3 has 14 amino acids. The CDR3 coding sequence is TGCAGTGCCCGACAAGTCACCCCTAATTCACCCCTCCACTTT. Translation: CSARQVTPNSPLHF.

V is TRBV5-1 and J is TRBJ2-3; maybe TRBD1 (5 bases). The CDR3 is 15 amino acids. V was trimmed by 3 bases and J by 0 bases, leaving 11 bases between them. The germline gives CDR1 SGHRS, CDR2 YFSETQ. The CDR3 nucleotides are TGCGCCAGCAGCTCATGGGGCCCTAGCACAGATACGCAGTATTTT. Its protein product is CASSSWGPSTDTQYF.

This chain joins TRBV7-3 and TRBJ2-1; the D gene is possibly TRBD2 (6 bases). CDR1 is SGHTA, CDR2 FQGTGA, per germline. Trimming stripped 1 base from V and 10 bases from J, with 11 bases between. The CDR3 consists of 13 residues. The chain's CDR3 is CASSLIGGAEQFF. The CDR3 DNA is TGTGCCAGCAGCTTAATTGGCGGGGCCGAGCAGTTCTTC.

The chain combines TRBV29-1 with TRBJ1-5, with 9 bases matching TRBD1. The CDR3 is made up of 14 amino acids. Trimming took 7 bases from V and 0 from J; bases not matched to a gene: 4. Germline CDR1 is SQVTM and CDR2 is ANQGSEA. The DNA for the CDR3 is TGCAGCGCCAGGACAGGGGATAGCAATCAGCCCCAGCATTTT. Its translation: CSARTGDSNQPQHF.